The source of this TCR beta chain is a study of shared clonotypes between healthy human individuals (dated by TCRdb to 2020 to 2022). Turning to the overall study: The cohort included a few men and a couple of women between 18 and 49 years of age. For each donor, CD4 naive and CD4 memory were each run on three plates, CD8 naive on two plates, and CD8 memory on one plate. To estimate repertoire size and how much clonotype sharing occurs between individuals, the study deeply sequenced the blood TCR repertoires of five healthy adults. Each donor's leukapheresis produced roughly between about 0.85 and 10 billion PBMCs. Different laboratories and diverse techniques were used to prepare libraries and sequence TCR repertoires, to increase sequencing depth and limit assay-specific biases.

Using the deep immunoSEQ assay, TCR CDR3 regions were amplified from genomic DNA by multiplex PCR. Extracted genomic DNA from each cell subset was distributed evenly across all wells of several immunoSEQ 96-well plates, and each plate was treated as a replicate. For sorted subsets, each replicate PCR was loaded with 200 ng genomic DNA, equivalent to approximately 33,000 T cell genomes. Purified libraries were measured with a Qubit 3.0 fluorometer, size-checked on a Bioanalyzer 2100, and measured again with the KAPA Library Quantification kit. Each immunoSEQ 96-well plate was sequenced on its own single-read 150-cycle Illumina NextSeq 550 flow cell. In the source study's methods: Because only junctional sequences without quality scores were contained in the immunoSEQ output, filtering matching that applied to full-length reads could not be performed. Sequences were annotated with PyIR, a Python wrapper for IgBLAST v1.9, using IMGT germline references to assign V/J genes and CDR3. Reads were filtered out if the reads had weak V/J assignments (E-value above 1e-6), no CDR3, stop codons, out-of-frame junctions, or ambiguous translated residues. V3J clonotypes were defined as sequences sharing an identical inferred V gene, J gene, and CDR3 amino acid sequence. To compute the percentage overlap between repertoires, the number of shared unique clonotypes was divided by the size of the smaller repertoire. RTK rarefaction, the Chao1 estimator, and Recon v2.1 estimates of unobserved clonotypes were used to assess repertoire richness. For all TCRbeta clonotypes obtained by the gDNA method from a few donors, generation probabilities were computed with OLGA. The table comes from immuneACCESS by way of TCRdb, which keeps in-frame sequences with V and J called. Part of the clones is missing from these tables; in studies checked, under half for an unresolved V gene and the rest for unknown reasons. V and J calls and clone size are copied from that table; D and trimming were computed from the DNA. The sample data list some 320,000 clones, and over 75% of these were observed just once. Around 16% of the sample is taken by the ten largest.

Comments on this clone: What this receptor recognizes is not known. It has no much larger one-base neighbor in the sample; base qualities were not kept.

The donors were healthy, HIV-negative adults with no recently reported acute infections or vaccinations. Only Caucasian adults living in Nashville, Tennessee, USA were represented among the donors. The CD8 memory samples were a combination of magnetically selected CD45RO+ cells and CCR7-negative CD45RA+ effector memory (TemRA) cells. Blood was obtained by leukapheresis, after which PBMCs were separated by Ficoll-Histopaque density gradient centrifugation and cryopreserved in liquid nitrogen vapor phase. Analytical flow cytometry was used to check the purity and quantity of each magnetically sorted T cell population. From each sorted fraction, genomic DNA was isolated and quantified by UV absorbance on a Nanodrop 2000c. The CDR3 numbers 18 residues from cysteine through phenylalanine. Of all the DNA, just the CDR3 is kept, 54 bases in frame from base 1. The germline V and J ends show losses of 3 bases and 1 base respectively, and no gene match explains 13 bases of the junction. Sequences KGHSH (CDR1) and LQKENI (CDR2) are obtained from the germline V gene.

The study at large found these results: Estimated clonotype richness was generally larger for naive than for memory subsets. Sampling was restricted to blood, and TCR repertoires in tissues likely differ from the TCR repertoires found in blood. The small number of donors limited the genetic and exposure-history diversity represented. Compared with non-shared clonotypes, clonotypes shared by all four sorted-subset donors had higher generation probabilities. Pairwise subsampling indicated that sequencing depth was expected to affect the degree of clonotype sharing among donors. Incomplete sequencing was indicated by rarefaction of sorted-subset datasets, despite the large sequencing depth. Across a handful of donors, about 5.2% of naive CD4, roughly 3.8% of naive CD8, around 2.1% of memory CD4, and 0.4% to 0.45% of memory CD8 clonotypes were shared.

The sequencing input was memory CD8+ T cells sorted from blood. The sample's cell subset or site label is to be understood as: CD45RO+ cells pooled with CCR7-negative TemRA cells. The origin of this receptor is a man aged 18 to 30 in good health. The sequence is built from TRBV18 and TRBJ1-1, and TRBD1 matches 8 of the central bases. The DNA sequence is TGTGCCAGCTCACCGGGGACAGGAAAAGCAGGGTCGAACACTGAAGCTTTCTTT. It specifies CASSPGTGKAGSNTEAFF.